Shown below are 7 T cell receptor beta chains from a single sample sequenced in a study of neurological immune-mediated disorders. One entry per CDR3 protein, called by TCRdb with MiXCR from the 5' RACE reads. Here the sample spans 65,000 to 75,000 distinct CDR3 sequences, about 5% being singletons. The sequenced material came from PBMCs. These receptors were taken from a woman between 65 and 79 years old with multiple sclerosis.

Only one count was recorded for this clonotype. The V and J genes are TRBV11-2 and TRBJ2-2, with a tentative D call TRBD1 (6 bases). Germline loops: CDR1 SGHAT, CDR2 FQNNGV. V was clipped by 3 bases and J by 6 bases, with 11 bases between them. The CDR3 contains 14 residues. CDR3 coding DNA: TGTGCCAGCAGCTTTCTACAGGGAGCCGGGGAGCTGTTTTTT. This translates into CASSFLQGAGELFF.

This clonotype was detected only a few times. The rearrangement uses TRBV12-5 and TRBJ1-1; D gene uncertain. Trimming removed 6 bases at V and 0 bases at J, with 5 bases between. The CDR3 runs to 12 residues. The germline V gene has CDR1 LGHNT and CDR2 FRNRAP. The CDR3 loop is CASGRMNTEAFF. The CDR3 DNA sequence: TGTGCTAGTGGACGGATGAACACTGAAGCTTTCTTT.

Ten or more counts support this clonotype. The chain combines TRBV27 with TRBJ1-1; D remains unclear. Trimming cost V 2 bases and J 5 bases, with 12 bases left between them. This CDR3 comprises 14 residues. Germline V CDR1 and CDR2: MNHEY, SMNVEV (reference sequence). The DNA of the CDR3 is TGTGCCAGCAGTTTAGGGTCTGGAGGGACTGAAGCTTTCTTT. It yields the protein CASSLGSGGTEAFF.

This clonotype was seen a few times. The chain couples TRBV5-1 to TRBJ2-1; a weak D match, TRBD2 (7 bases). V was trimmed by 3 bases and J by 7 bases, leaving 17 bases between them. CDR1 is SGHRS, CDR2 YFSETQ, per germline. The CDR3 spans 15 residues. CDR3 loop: CASSSLGGRGNEQFF. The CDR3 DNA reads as TGCGCCAGCAGCTCCCTCGGAGGGAGGGGGAATGAGCAGTTCTTC.

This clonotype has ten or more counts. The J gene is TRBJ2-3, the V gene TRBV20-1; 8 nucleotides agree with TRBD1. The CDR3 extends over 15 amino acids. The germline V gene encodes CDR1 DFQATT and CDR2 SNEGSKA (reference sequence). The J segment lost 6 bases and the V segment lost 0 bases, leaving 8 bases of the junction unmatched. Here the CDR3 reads CSARDPRGRGDTQYF. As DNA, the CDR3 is TGCAGTGCTAGAGATCCCAGGGGGCGTGGGGATACGCAGTATTTT.

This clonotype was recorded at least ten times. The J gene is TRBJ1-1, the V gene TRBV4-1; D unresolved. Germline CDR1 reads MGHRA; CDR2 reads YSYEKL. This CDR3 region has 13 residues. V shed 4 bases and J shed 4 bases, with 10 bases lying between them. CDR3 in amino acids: CASSRDTGTEAFF. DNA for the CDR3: TGCGCCAGCAGCCGGGATACGGGCACTGAAGCTTTCTTT.

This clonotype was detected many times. CDR3 nucleotide sequence: TGCGCCAGCAGCCAACAACTGGGGACCTACAATGAGCAGTTCTTC. This sequence encodes CASSQQLGTYNEQFF. The V and J genes are TRBV4-3 and TRBJ2-1; D gene uncertain. CDR1 and CDR2 from the germline V gene are LGHNA and YSLEER. CDR3 length: 15 amino acids. Between the trimmed V and J ends, which lost 2 bases and 2 bases, there was a span of 10 bases.